This T cell receptor (beta chain) emerged from a study of CD8 T cells in Susac syndrome. RNA in amounts of roughly 0.5 to 1 ug was reverse transcribed with random hexamers. TCRdb called the immunoSEQ multiplex PCR reads again in MiXCR, with one record for every CDR3 protein. The sample shows approximately 230,000 distinct CDR3 sequences, roughly 93% of them seen only once. The sample consisted of CD4+ T cells from PBMCs. The sequence came from a human donor with multiple sclerosis.

The CDR3 protein is CSAGGSKETQYF. CDR3 nucleotide sequence: TGCAGCGCTGGGGGGAGCAAAGAGACCCAGTACTTC. V usage is TRBV29-1 and J usage is TRBJ2-5; D is perhaps TRBD2 (6 bases). The CDR3 loop spans 12 amino acids. V was pared by 7 bases and J by 3 bases, with 12 bases between. Germline V gene lookup returns CDR1 SQVTM and CDR2 ANQGSEA.